This TCR beta chain derives from a study of control samples from healthy donors and cancer patients. The J segment lost 3 bases and the V segment lost 5 bases, leaving 7 bases of the junction unmatched. In germline, CDR1 is SGHTA, CDR2 FQGTGA. The CDR3 runs 15 residues. Sequencing was performed with immunoSEQ multiplex PCR; in TCRdb, only in-frame clones are kept and a portion is missing. The sample lists 150,000 to 200,000 clones; 91% were seen once. The origin of this receptor is a woman in her 30s in good health. Input material: blood. V gene TRBV7-3 combines with J gene TRBJ1-5, with TRBD1 identical over 7 bases. Here the CDR3 reads CASSNPGQTNQPQHF. For the CDR3, the DNA is TGTGCCAGCAGCAACCCGGGACAGACCAATCAGCCCCAGCATTTT.